Listed below are T cell receptor delta chains from one sample, sequenced in a study of delta chain sequences of gamma delta T cells. TCRdb re-called the 5' RACE reads through CATT. This repertoire shows over 2,000 delta-chain clones, under 30% found once; its top ten account for 17%. Sequencing used either unsorted cells or a sorted T cell fraction (not recorded which). These receptors were collected from a human donor in good health. Both conserved end residues are part of each CDR3. D genes are given only for firm matches. Clone size, where shown, is once, few, many, or a class for clones that have expanded.

CDR3 protein	CDR3 DNA	clone size	D gene	V gene	J gene
CACDTVNDWGTTDKLIF	TGTGCCTGTGACACCGTGAATGACTGGGGGACCACCGATAAACTCATCTTT	few	TRDD3	TRDV2	TRDJ1
CACDTGWGTHDRDTRQMFF	TGTGCCTGTGACACCGGCTGGGGGACTCATGACCGGGACACCCGACAGATGTTTTTC	medium-sized	TRDD3	TRDV2	TRDJ3
CACDTVGDLNDKLIF	TGTGCCTGTGACACCGTTGGGGACCTTAACGATAAACTCATCTTT	medium-sized	NA	TRDV2	TRDJ1
CACDYTGGTETDKLIF	TGTGCCTGTGACTATACTGGGGGTACAGAGACCGATAAACTCATCTTT	medium-sized	TRDD3	TRDV2	TRDJ1
CACDTLLGASITTEDKLIF	TGTGCCTGTGACACCTTACTGGGGGCATCTATCACAACAGAAGATAAACTCATCTTT	medium-sized	TRDD3	TRDV2	TRDJ1
CACDVVGDTLYTDKLIF	TGTGCCTGTGACGTTGTGGGGGATACGCTGTACACCGATAAACTCATCTTT	NA	TRDD3	TRDV2	TRDJ1
CACDTVFAGEGDKLIF	TGTGCCTGTGACACCGTCTTTGCTGGAGAGGGCGATAAACTCATCTTT	large	NA	TRDV2	TRDJ1
CACDRLGAQSSWDTRQMFF	TGTGCCTGTGACCGACTGGGGGCCCAAAGCTCCTGGGACACCCGACAGATGTTTTTC	medium-sized	TRDD3	TRDV2	TRDJ3
CACDTVSPGAYTDKLIF	TGTGCCTGTGACACCGTTAGCCCGGGGGCCTACACCGATAAACTCATCTTT	medium-sized	NA	TRDV2	TRDJ1
CACDTAGDPRLSWDTRQMFF	TGTGCCTGTGACACCGCTGGGGACCCGCGCCTATCCTGGGACACCCGACAGATGTTTTTC	large	NA	TRDV2	TRDJ3
CACEGPLGDTRRTDKLIF	TGTGCCTGTGAGGGCCCCCTGGGGGATACGCGTCGAACCGATAAACTCATCTTT	medium-sized	TRDD3	TRDV2	TRDJ1
CALGSYYCACDAITRSLLTDKLIF	NA	NA	NA	TRDV1	TRDJ1